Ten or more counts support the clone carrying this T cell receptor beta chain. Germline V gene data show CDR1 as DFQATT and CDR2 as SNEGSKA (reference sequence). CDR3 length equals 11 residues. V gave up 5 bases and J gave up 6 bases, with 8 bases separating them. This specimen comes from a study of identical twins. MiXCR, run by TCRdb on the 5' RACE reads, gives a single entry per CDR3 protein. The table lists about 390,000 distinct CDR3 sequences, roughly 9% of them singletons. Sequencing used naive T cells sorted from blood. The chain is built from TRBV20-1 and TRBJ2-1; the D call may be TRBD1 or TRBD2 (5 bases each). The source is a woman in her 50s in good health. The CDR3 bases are TGCAGTGCTGGGACGCCCAATGAGCAGTTCTTC. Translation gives CSAGTPNEQFF.